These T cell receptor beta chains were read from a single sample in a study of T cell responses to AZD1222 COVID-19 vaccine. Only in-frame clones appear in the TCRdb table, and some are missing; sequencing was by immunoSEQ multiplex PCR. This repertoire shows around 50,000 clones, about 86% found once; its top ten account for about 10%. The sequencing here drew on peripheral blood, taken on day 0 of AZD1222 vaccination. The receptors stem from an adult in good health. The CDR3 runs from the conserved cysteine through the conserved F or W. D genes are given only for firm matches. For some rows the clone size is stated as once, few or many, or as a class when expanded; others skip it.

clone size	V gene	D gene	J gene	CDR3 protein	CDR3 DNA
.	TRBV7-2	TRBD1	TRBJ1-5	CASSFTGGGNQPQHF	TGTGCCAGCAGCTTCACAGGGGGCGGCAATCAGCCCCAGCATTTT
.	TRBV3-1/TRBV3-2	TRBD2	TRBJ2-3	CASSQGVQRELADTQYF	TGTGCCAGCAGCCAAGGTGTTCAGCGGGAGTTGGCAGATACGCAGTATTTT
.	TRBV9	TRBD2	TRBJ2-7	CASSAGLAREQYF	TGTGCCAGCAGCGCCGGACTAGCGCGGGAGCAGTACTTC
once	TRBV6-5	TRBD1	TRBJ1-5	CASRDRADQPQHF	TGTGCCAGCAGAGACAGGGCGGATCAGCCCCAGCATTTT
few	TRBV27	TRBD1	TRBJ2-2	CASSLKGLVTGSTGELFF	TGTGCCAGCAGTTTAAAGGGGTTGGTGACAGGGTCCACCGGGGAGCTGTTTTTT
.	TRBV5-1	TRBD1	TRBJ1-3	CASSPVRGNGNTIYF	TGCGCCAGCAGCCCCGTCAGGGGGAACGGAAACACCATATATTTT
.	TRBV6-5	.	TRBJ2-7	CASSYRPQDYYEQYF	TGTGCCAGCAGTTATAGGCCCCAGGACTACTACGAGCAGTACTTC
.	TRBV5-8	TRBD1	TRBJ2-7	CASRKRTGTYEQYF	TGTGCCAGCAGAAAAAGGACAGGGACCTACGAGCAGTACTTC
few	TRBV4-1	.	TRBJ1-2	CASSPEELSYGYTF	TGCGCCAGCAGCCCCGAGGAACTGAGCTATGGCTACACCTTC
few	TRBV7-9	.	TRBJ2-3	CASSPRWSQVMTDTQYF	TGTGCCAGCAGCCCCCGGTGGTCCCAGGTAATGACAGATACGCAGTATTTT
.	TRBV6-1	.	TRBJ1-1	CASSEHWGTDSREAFF	TGTGCCAGCAGTGAACATTGGGGCACCGACAGCCGCGAAGCTTTCTTT
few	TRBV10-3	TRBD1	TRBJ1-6	CAIRGGTDNSPLHF	TGTGCCATCAGGGGCGGGACAGATAATTCACCCCTCCACTTT
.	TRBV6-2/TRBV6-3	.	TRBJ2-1	CASSYSQGSGNEQFF	TGTGCCAGCAGTTACTCGCAGGGGTCTGGGAATGAGCAGTTCTTC
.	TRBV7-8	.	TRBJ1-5	CASSLNGESNQPQHF	TGTGCCAGCAGCCTAAACGGGGAAAGCAATCAGCCCCAGCATTTT
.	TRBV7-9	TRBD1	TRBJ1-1	CASSSGTGGQMNTEAFF	TGTGCCAGCAGCTCCGGGACAGGGGGTCAAATGAACACTGAAGCTTTCTTT
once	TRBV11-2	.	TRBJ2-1	CASSLDRARDEFF	TGTGCCAGCAGCTTAGATCGGGCGCGGGATGAGTTCTTC
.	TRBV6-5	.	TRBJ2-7	CAISPGQNLYEQYF	TGTGCCATTTCTCCGGGACAAAACCTCTACGAGCAGTACTTC
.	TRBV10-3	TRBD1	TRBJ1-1	CAISRTGVGDTEAFF	TGTGCCATCAGCCGAACAGGGGTTGGTGACACTGAAGCTTTCTTT
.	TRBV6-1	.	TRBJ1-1	CASSFGGNTEAFF	TGTGCCAGCAGTTTCGGTGGGAACACTGAAGCTTTCTTT
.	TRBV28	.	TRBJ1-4	CASSYLQGNEEKLFF	TGTGCCAGCAGTTACTTGCAGGGGAATGAGGAAAAACTGTTTTTT
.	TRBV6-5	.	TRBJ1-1	CASTSGSNTEAFF	TGTGCCAGCACGAGCGGATCAAACACTGAAGCTTTCTTT
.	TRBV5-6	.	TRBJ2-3	CASSPWRTDSTDTQYF	TGTGCCAGCAGCCCCTGGAGGACGGATAGCACAGATACGCAGTATTTT
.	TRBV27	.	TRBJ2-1	CASSIGQTDPYNEQFF	TGTGCCAGCAGTATAGGACAAACCGACCCCTACAATGAGCAGTTCTTC
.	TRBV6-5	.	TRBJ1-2	CASIGSNYGYTF	TGTGCCAGCATTGGGAGCAACTATGGCTACACCTTC